This T cell receptor beta chain was identified in a study of PD-L1 blockade in urothelial cancer. Overall study context: Males with bladder-origin urothelial cancer constituted about 90% of the roughly 30 patients. Prior exposure to chemotherapy in patients amounted to 0 to 3 regimens received.

Germline-derived CDR1 and CDR2 are SGHVS and FQNEAQ. This CDR3 has 13 residues. V lost 2 bases and J 4 bases, leaving 6 bases between the germline ends. Regarding time point: peripheral blood 6 weeks after treatment start. Each patient contributed between 1 and 8 total time points of blood mononuclear cells, pretreatment and during treatment. Each PCR had synthetic TCR analog templates added to it as a spike-in. Libraries were prepared by immunoSEQ multiplex PCR; TCRdb keeps only in-frame clonotypes and omits some of them. The profile shows about 120,000 clones, roughly 82% of them singletons. The TCR was taken from a man aged 50-60 years with urothelial cancer. The sample consisted of PBMCs, taken around atezolizumab (anti-PD-L1) treatment. The chain employs TRBV7-8 and TRBJ1-5; D not certain. CDR3 sequence: CASSLNINQPQHF. The CDR3 DNA reads TGTGCCAGCAGCTTAAACATTAATCAGCCCCAGCATTTT.